A few counts support the clone carrying this T cell receptor beta chain. TCR beta CDR3 regions were amplified from RNA. A set of HTBI primers served as the primers for a first-round RT-PCR of the TCR CDR3. TCRdb re-derived calls from the multiplex PCR reads in MiXCR, one entry per CDR3 protein. The table has 700,000 to 950,000 distinct CDR3 sequences, 35% seen once. Germline V CDR1 and CDR2: SQVTM, ANQGSEA. This CDR3 is built from 13 residues. V gave up 6 bases and J gave up 3 bases; unmatched junction bases: 7. This record comes from a study of T cells in Graves' hyperthyroidism and ophthalmopathy. Source material: blood. This receptor was obtained from a woman in her 40s with Graves' hyperthyroidism. The chain carries TRBV29-1 and TRBJ1-1, with 7 bases identical to TRBD1. The CDR3 protein is CSVKGAGDTEAFF. The DNA for the CDR3 is TGCAGCGTCAAGGGGGCGGGAGACACTGAAGCTTTCTTT.